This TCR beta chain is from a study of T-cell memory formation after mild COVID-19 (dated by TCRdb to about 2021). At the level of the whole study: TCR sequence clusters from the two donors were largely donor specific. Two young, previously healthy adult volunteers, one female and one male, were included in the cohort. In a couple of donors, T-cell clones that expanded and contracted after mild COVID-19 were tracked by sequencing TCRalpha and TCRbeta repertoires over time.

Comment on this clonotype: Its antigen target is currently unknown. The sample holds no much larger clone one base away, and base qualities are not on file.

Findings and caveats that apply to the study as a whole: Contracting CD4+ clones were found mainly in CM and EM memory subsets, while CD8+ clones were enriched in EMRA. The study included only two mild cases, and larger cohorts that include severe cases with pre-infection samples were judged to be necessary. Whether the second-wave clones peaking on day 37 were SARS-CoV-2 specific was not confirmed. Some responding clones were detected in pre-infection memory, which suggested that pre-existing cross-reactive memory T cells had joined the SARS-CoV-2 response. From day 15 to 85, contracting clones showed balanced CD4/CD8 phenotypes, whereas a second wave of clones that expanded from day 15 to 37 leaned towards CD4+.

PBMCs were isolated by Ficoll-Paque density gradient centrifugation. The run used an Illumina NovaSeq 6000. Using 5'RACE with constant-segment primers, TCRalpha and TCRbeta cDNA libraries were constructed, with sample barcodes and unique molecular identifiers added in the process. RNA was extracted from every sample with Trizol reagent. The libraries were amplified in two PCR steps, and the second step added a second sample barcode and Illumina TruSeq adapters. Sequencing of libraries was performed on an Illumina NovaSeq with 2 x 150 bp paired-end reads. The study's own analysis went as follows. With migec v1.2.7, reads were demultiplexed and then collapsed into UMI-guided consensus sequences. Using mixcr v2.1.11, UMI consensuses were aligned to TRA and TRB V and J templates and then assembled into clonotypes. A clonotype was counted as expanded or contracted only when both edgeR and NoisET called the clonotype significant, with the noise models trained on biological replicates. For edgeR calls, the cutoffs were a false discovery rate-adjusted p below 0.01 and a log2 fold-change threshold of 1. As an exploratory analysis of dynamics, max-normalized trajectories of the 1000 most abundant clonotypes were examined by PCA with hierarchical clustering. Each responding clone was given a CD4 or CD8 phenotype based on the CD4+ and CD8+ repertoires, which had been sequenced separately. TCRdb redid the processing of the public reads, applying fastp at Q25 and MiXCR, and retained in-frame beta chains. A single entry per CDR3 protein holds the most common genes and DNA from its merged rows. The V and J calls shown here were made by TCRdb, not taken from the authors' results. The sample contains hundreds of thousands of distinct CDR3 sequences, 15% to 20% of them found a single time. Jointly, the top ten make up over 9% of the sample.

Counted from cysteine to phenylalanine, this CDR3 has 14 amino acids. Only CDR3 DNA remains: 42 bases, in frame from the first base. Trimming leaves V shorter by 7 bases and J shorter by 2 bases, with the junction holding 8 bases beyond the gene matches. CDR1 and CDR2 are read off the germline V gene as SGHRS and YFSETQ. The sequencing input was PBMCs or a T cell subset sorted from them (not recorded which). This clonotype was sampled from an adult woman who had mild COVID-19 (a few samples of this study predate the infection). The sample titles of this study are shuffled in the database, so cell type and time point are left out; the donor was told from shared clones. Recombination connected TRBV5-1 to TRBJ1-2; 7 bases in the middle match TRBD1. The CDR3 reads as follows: CASGPGTDNYGYTF. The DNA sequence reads TGCGCCAGCGGGCCAGGGACAGACAACTATGGCTACACCTTC.